The text below deals with one TCR beta chain. The data originate from a study of CD8+ T cells in alopecia areata. Treatment noted: oral pan-JAK inhibitor, 5-10 mg twice daily. The V end was cut by 4 bases, the J end by 2 bases, with 13 bases between. CDR3 length: 15 amino acids. Germline lookup yields CDR1 SGHRS and CDR2 YFSETQ. cDNA prepared by RNA extraction and subsequent reverse transcription served as the template for sequencing. Sequenced by immunoSEQ multiplex PCR; TCRdb stores in-frame clones only, minus some. The sample has about 210,000 clones; roughly two fifths are singletons. The chain carries TRBV5-1 and TRBJ2-1, with D tentatively TRBD2 (6 bases). The source material was CD4+ T cells sorted from blood, sampled at approximately week 34, from a patient treated with tofacitinib. This clonotype was sampled from a human donor with alopecia areata. This CDR3 reads CASSPSSEAYNEQFF. The CDR3 nucleotides are TGCGCCAGCAGCCCTTCTAGCGAAGCCTACAATGAGCAGTTCTTC. The whole variable domain, remainder taken from reference TRBV5-1 and TRBJ2-1, is KAGVTQTPRYLIKTRGQQVTLSCSPISGHRSVSWYQQTPGQGLQFLFEYFSETQRNKGNFPGRFSGRQFSNSRSEMNVSTLELGDSALYLCASSPSSEAYNEQFFGPGTRLTVL.